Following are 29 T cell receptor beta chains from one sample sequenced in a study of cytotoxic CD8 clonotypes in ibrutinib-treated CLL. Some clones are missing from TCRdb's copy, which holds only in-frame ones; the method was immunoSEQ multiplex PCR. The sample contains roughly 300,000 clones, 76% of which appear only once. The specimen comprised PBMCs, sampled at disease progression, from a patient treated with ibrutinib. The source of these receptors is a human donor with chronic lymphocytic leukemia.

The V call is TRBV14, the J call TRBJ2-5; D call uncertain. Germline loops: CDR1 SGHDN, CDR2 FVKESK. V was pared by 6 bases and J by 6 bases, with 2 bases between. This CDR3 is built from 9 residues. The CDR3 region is CASRKTQYF. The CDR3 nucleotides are TGTGCCAGCAGAAAGACCCAGTACTTC.

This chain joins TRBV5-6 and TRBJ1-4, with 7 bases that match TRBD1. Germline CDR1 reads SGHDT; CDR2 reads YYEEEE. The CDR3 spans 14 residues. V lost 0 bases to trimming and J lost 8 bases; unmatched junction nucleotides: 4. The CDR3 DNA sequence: TGTGCCAGCAGCTTGGGACAGGGTTGGGAAAAACTGTTTTTT. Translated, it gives CASSLGQGWEKLFF.

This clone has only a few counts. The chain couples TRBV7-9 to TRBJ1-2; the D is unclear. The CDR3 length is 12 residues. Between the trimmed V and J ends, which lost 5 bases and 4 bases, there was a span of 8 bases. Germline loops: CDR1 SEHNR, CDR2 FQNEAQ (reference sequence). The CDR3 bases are TGTGCCAGCAGCCGATCTATCTATGGCTACACCTTC. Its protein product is CASSRSIYGYTF.

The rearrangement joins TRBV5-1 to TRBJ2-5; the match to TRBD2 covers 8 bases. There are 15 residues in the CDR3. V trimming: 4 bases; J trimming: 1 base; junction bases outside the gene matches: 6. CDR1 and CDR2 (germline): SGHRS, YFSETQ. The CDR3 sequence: CASSPGGALQETQYF. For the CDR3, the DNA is TGCGCCAGCAGCCCGGGGGGGGCCCTCCAAGAGACCCAGTACTTC.

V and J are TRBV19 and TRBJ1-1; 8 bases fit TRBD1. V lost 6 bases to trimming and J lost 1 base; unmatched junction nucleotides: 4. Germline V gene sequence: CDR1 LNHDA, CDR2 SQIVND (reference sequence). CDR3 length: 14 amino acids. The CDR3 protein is CASRNRGTNTEAFF. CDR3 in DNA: TGTGCCAGTAGGAACAGGGGGACGAACACTGAAGCTTTCTTT.

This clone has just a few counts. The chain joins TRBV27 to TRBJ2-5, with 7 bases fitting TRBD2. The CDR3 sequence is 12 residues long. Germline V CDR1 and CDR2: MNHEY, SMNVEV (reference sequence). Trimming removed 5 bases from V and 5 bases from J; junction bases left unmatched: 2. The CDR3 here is CASSGTMETQYF. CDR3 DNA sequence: TGTGCCAGCAGTGGGACTATGGAGACCCAGTACTTC.

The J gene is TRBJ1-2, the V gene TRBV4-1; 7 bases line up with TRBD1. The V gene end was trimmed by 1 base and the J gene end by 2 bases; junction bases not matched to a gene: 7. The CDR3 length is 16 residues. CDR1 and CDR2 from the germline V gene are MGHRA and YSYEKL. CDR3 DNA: TGCGCCAGCAGCCAAGGACAGGGTTCGTGGAACTATGGCTACACCTTC. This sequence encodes CASSQGQGSWNYGYTF.

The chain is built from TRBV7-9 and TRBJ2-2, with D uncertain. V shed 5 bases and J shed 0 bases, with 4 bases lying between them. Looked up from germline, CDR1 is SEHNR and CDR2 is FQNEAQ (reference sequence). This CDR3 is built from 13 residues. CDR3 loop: CASSQANTGELFF. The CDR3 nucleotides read TGTGCCAGCAGCCAGGCGAACACCGGGGAGCTGTTTTTT.

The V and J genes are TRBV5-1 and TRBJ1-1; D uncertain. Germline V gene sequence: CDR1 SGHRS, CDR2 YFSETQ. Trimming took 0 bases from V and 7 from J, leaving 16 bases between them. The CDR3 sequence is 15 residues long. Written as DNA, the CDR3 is TGCGCCAGCAGCTTGGACAGTCGCCGACTAAGTGAAGCTTTCTTT. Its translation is CASSLDSRRLSEAFF. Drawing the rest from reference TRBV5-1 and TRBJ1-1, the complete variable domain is KAGVTQTPRYLIKTRGQQVTLSCSPISGHRSVSWYQQTPGQGLQFLFEYFSETQRNKGNFPGRFSGRQFSNSRSEMNVSTLELGDSALYLCASSLDSRRLSEAFFGQGTRLTVV.

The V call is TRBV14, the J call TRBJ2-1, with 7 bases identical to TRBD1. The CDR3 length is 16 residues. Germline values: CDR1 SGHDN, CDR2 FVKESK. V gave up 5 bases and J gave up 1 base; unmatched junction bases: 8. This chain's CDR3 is CASSFYPGQSYNEQFF. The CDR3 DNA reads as TGTGCCAGCAGCTTTTATCCGGGACAGTCCTACAATGAGCAGTTCTTC. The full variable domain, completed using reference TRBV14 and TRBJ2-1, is EAGVTQFPSHSVIEKGQTVTLRCDPISGHDNLYWYRRVMGKEIKFLLHFVKESKQDESGMPNNRFLAERTGGTYSTLKVQPAELEDSGVYFCASSFYPGQSYNEQFFGPGTRLTVL.

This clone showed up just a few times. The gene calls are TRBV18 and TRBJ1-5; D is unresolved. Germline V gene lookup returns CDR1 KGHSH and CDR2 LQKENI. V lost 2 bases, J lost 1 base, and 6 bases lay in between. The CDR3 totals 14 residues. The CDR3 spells CASSPGRSNQPQHF. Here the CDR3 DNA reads TGTGCCAGCTCACCAGGCAGGAGCAATCAGCCCCAGCATTTT.

This chain's CDR3 is CASSRQSMNTEAFF. CDR3 bases: TGTGCCAGCAGTCGACAGAGCATGAACACTGAAGCTTTCTTT. This sequence joins TRBV2 and TRBJ1-1, with a weak D call TRBD1 (5 bases). The CDR3 is made up of 14 amino acids. The V end was cut by 5 bases, the J end by 0 bases, with 10 bases between. Per the germline V gene, CDR1 is SNHLY and CDR2 is FYNNEI.

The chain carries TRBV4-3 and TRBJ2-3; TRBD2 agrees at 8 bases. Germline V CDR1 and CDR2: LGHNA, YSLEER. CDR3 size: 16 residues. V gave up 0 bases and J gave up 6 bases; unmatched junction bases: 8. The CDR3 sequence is CASSQDTSGWGDTQYF. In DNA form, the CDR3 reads TGCGCCAGCAGCCAAGATACTAGCGGATGGGGGGATACGCAGTATTTT.

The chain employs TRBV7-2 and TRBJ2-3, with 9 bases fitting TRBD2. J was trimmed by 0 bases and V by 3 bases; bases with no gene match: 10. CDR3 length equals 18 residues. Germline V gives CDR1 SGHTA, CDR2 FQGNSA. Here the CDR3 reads CASSFGTLAGYSTDTQYF. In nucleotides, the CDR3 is TGTGCCAGCAGCTTTGGTACGCTAGCGGGGTATAGCACAGATACGCAGTATTTT.

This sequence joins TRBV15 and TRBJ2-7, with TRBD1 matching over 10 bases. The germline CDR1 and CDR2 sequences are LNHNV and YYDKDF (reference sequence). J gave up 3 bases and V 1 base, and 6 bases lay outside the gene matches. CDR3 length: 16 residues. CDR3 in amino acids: CATSRGTGGSFYEQYF. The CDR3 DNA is TGTGCCACCAGCAGAGGGACAGGGGGTAGTTTCTACGAGCAGTACTTC.

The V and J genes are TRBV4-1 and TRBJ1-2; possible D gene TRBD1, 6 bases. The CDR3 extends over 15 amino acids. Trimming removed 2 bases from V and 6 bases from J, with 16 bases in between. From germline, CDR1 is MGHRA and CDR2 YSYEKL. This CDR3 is CASSQQGGGRDGYTF. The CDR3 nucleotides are TGCGCCAGCAGCCAACAAGGAGGGGGGCGCGATGGCTACACCTTC.

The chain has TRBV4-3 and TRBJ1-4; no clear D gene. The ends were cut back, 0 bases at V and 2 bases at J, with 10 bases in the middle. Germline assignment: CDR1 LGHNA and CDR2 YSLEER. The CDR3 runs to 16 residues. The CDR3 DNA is TGCGCCAGCAGCCAAGATAGCAGGCCCACTAATGAAAAACTGTTTTTT. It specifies CASSQDSRPTNEKLFF.

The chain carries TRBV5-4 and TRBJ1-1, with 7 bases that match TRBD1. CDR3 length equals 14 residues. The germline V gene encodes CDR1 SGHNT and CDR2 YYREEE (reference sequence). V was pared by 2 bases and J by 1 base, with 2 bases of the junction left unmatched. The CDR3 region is CASSFWTGNTEAFF. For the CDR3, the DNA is TGTGCCAGCAGCTTTTGGACAGGGAACACTGAAGCTTTCTTT.

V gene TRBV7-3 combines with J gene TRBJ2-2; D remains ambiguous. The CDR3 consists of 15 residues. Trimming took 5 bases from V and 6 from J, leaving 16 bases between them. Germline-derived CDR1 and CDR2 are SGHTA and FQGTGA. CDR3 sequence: CASSPEIITSGELFF. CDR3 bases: TGTGCCAGCAGCCCAGAGATAATTACATCCGGGGAGCTGTTTTTT.

In DNA form, the CDR3 reads TGTGCCAGCAGCTTAGCGGGAATTAGCAATCAGCCCCAGCATTTT. Its protein product is CASSLAGISNQPQHF. V gene TRBV7-9 combines with J gene TRBJ1-5; D remains unclear. V lost 0 bases and J 0 bases, leaving 6 bases between the germline ends. This CDR3 has 15 residues. Looked up from germline, CDR1 is SEHNR and CDR2 is FQNEAQ (reference sequence).

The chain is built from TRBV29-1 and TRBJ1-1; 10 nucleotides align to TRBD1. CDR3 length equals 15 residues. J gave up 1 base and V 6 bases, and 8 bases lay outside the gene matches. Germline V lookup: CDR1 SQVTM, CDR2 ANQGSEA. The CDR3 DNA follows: TGCAGCGTACCGACAGGGGGCGAAACGAACACTGAAGCTTTCTTT. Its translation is CSVPTGGETNTEAFF.

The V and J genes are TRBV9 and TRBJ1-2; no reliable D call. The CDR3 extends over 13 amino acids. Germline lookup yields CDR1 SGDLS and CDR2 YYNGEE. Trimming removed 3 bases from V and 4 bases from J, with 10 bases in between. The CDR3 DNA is TGTGCCAGCAGCGGGACTCTAGGCTATGGCTACACCTTC. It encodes CASSGTLGYGYTF.

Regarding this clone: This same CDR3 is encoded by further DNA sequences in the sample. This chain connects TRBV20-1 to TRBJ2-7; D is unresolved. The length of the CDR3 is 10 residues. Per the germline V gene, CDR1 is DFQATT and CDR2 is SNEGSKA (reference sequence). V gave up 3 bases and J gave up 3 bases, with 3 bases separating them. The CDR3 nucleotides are TGCAGTGCTAGGGGCTACGAGCAGTACTTC. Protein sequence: CSARGYEQYF.

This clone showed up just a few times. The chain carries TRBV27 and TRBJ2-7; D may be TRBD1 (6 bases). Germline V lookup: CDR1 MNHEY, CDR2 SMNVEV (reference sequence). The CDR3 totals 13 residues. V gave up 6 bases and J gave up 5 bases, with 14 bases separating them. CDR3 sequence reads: CASRPQGTHEQYF. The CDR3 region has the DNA TGTGCCAGCAGGCCTCAGGGGACGCACGAGCAGTACTTC.

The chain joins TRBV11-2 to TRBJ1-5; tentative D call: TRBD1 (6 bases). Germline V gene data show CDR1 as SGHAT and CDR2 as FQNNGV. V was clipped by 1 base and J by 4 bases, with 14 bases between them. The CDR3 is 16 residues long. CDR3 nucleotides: TGTGCCAGCAGCTTAGGAAAAGGGACACTTAATCAGCCCCAGCATTTT. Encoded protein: CASSLGKGTLNQPQHF.

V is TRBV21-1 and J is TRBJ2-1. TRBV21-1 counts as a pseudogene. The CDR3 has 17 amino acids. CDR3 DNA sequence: TGTGCCAGCAGCAAAGGGGTAGGGCGGATTACCTACAATGAGCAGTTCTTC. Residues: CASSKGVGRITYNEQFF.

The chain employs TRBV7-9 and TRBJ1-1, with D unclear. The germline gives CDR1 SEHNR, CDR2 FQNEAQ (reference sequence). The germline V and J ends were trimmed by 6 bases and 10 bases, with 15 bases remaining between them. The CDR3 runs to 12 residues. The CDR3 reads CASSPLGTRAFF. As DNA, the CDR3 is TGTGCCAGCAGTCCCTTGGGTACCCGAGCTTTCTTT.

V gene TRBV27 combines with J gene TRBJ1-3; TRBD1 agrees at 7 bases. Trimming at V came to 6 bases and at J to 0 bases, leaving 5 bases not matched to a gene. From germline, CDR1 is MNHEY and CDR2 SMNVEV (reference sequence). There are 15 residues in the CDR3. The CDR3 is CASSHRGFSGNTIYF. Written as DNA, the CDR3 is TGTGCCAGCAGCCACAGGGGCTTCTCTGGAAACACCATATATTTT.

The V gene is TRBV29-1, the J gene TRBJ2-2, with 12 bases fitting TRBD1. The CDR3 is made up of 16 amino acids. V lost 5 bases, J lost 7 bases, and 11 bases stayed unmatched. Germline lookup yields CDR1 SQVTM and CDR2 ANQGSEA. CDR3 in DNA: TGCAGCGTTCGTCTTCGGGACAGGGGGCTTGTCGGGGAGCTGTTTTTT. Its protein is CSVRLRDRGLVGELFF.